A selection of T cell receptor beta chains follows, all from one sample in a study of CD4 T cells in relation to SARS-CoV-2 and coronaviruses. The antigens of these receptors remain unknown. Clones were read by immunoSEQ multiplex PCR, and TCRdb kept only the in-frame ones, dropping some. Among 12,000 or so clones listed, around four fifths were seen once. Sequences were obtained from CD4+ T cells from PBMCs, cultured in vitro. The source is a human donor in good health. CDR3s include the opening cysteine and the closing phenylalanine or tryptophan. D genes are given only for firm matches. Where a row states a size, it is once, few, many or the class of an expanded clone; other rows omit it.

v_gene,abundance,j_gene,d_gene,CDR3nt,CDR3aa
TRBV2,.,TRBJ2-5,TRBD2,TGTGCCAGCGACGACTCCGGGACTAGCGGGGCTAACTTC,CASDDSGTSGANF
TRBV28,.,TRBJ2-7,TRBD2,TGTGCCAGCCCCCCCCTGACTAGCGGTTCCTACGAGCAGTACTTC,CASPPLTSGSYEQYF
TRBV5-1,.,TRBJ1-2,TRBD1,TGCGCCAGCAGCTTACCGGGACAGGGAGGATTGGGCTACACCTTC,CASSLPGQGGLGYTF
TRBV5-1,.,TRBJ2-5,.,TGCGCCAGCGGATTCCAAGAGACCCAGTACTTC,CASGFQETQYF
TRBV2,.,TRBJ1-4,.,TGTGCCAGCAGTGAAGCGGCAGGGTGGGAAAAACTGTTTTTT,CASSEAAGWEKLFF
TRBV5-4,.,TRBJ1-2,.,TGTGCCAGCAGCTTGGGCGGGGCACCTAATCAGGGCTACACCTTC,CASSLGGAPNQGYTF
TRBV30,.,TRBJ2-5,TRBD1,TGTGCCTGGAGTACAGGGGCCACCGGGGAGACCCAGTACTTC,CAWSTGATGETQYF
TRBV25-1,.,TRBJ2-7,.,TGTGCCAGCTACTGGGACGGGACCTACGAGCAGTACTTC,CASYWDGTYEQYF
TRBV7-3,.,TRBJ2-3,.,TGTGCCAGCAGCTTATACCGAGACACAGATACGCAGTATTTT,CASSLYRDTDTQYF
TRBV10-1,.,TRBJ2-7,.,TGCGCCAGCAGTGAGTCGTCTGGTGAAACCTACGAGCAGTACTTC,CASSESSGETYEQYF
TRBV6-5,.,TRBJ1-3,.,TGTGCCAGCAGTTATGGGCCCGACTACTCTGGAAACACCATATATTTT,CASSYGPDYSGNTIYF
TRBV6-6,few,TRBJ2-2,.,TGTGCCAGCAGTTACTCTGCAGGAACCGGGGAGCTGTTTTTT,CASSYSAGTGELFF
TRBV4-3,.,TRBJ2-3,TRBD2,TGCGCCAGCAGCCCCCGACTAGCGGGAGTGGGAGATACGCAGTATTTT,CASSPRLAGVGDTQYF
TRBV7-2,once,TRBJ2-7,.,TGTGCCAGCAGCTTACAGGGGGGTGTCTCCTACGAGCAGTACTTC,CASSLQGGVSYEQYF
TRBV6-6,.,TRBJ1-6,.,TGTGCCAGCAGTGTCGAACTGGCGTCACCCCTCCACTTT,CASSVELASPLHF
TRBV27,.,TRBJ2-7,.,TGTGCCAGCAGTTTCCGGGGGCCGTCCTACGAGCAGTACTTC,CASSFRGPSYEQYF
TRBV29-1,once,TRBJ2-1,.,TGCAGCGTTTTGGGCAATGAGCAGTTCTTC,CSVLGNEQFF
TRBV5-1,.,TRBJ2-5,TRBD1,TGCGCCAGCAGCACGGGACAGGGGGCCCAGGGGACCCAGTACTTC,CASSTGQGAQGTQYF